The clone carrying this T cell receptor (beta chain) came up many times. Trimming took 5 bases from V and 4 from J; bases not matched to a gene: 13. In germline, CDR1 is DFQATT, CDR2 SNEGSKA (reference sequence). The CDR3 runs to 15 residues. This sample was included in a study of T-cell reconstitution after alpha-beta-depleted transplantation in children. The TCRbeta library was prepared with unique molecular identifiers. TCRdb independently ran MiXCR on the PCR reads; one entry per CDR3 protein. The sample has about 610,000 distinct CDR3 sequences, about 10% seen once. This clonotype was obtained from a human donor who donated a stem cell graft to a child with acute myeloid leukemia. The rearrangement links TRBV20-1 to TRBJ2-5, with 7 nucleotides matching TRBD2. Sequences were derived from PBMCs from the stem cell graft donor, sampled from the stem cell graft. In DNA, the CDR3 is TGCAGTGCTCCGCCTAGGAGCGGGATTGGAGAGACCCAGTACTTC. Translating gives CSAPPRSGIGETQYF.